This T cell receptor beta chain appears in the sequencing data of a study of blood T cell repertoires in COVID-19. This clone was observed a few times. With 3 bases removed from V and 6 bases from J, the gap between germline ends came to 16 bases. CDR3 length equals 14 residues. Germline V lookup: CDR1 SGHRS, CDR2 YFSETQ. Methods used by the authors: Using reference gene primer amplification, nucleated cell counts were estimated. Clones were read by immunoSEQ multiplex PCR, and TCRdb kept only the in-frame ones, dropping some. V and J calls and clone size are given by that table; D and trimming were obtained from the DNA. The profile covers approximately 210,000 clones, with around four fifths appearing a single time and 7% to 10% taken by the ten largest.

The sequence was obtained from a woman between 50 and 59 years old with acute or convalescent COVID-19. Sequences were obtained from peripheral blood. The chain recombines TRBV5-1 with TRBJ2-7, with D maybe TRBD1 (8 bases). As DNA, the CDR3 is TGCGCCAGCAGCTCCGGGACAGGCGGGAGCGAGCAGTACTTC. Its translation: CASSSGTGGSEQYF.